The clone carrying this T cell receptor (beta chain) was observed a few times. Its specificity is not known. Genes and germline are mouse. With the read ending 1 residue before the CDR3 end, the germline J gene is used to fill in that end. This CDR3 spans 14 amino acids. Germline CDR1 and CDR2: KGHTA and FQNQQP. Documented time point: mouse harvest day 7 after allogeneic transplant. Each mouse received 10^7 T-cell-depleted marrow cells plus 10^6 splenic CD5+ T cells by tail vein. This table comes from immunoSEQ multiplex PCR, and its TCRdb copy is limited to in-frame clones, with some not included. The sample records 2,000 or so clones, around 50% being singletons. The data are from a study of tissue T cells after allogeneic stem cell transplantation. Study findings and constraints: TCR repertoires tracked anatomic similarity, regardless of disease or transplant status.

The material sequenced was liver tissue. The gene calls are TRBV23 and TRBJ2-5; the D call of TRBD1 is as the table states it, not checked on the DNA. This receptor was obtained from a female BALB/c mouse given C57BL/6 T cells with graft-versus-host disease after an allogeneic hematopoietic cell transplant. Incomplete CDR3 DNA: TGCTCCAGCAGTCATAGGGGTAACCAAGACACCCAGTAC. Translated: CSSSHRGNQDTQY. The entire CDR3 protein is CSSSHRGNQDTQYF.